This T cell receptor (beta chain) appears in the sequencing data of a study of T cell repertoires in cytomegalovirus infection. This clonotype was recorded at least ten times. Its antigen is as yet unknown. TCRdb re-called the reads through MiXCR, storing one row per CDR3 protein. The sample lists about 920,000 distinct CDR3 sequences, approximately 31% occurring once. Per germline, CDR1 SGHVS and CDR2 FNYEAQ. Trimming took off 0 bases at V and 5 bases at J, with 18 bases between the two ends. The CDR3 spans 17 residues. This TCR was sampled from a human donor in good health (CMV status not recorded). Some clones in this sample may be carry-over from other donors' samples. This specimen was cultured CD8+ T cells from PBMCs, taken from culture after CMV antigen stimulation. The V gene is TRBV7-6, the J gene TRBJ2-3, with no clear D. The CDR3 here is CASSLAAFRSGKDTQYF. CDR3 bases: TGTGCCAGCAGCTTAGCAGCGTTTCGTTCAGGCAAAGATACGCAGTATTTT.